A selection of T cell receptor beta chains follows, all from one sample in a study of blood T cell repertoires in COVID-19. Here immunoSEQ multiplex PCR was the method, and the copy in TCRdb shows in-frame clones only, minus some. The sample carries approximately 130,000 clones, around 78% recorded once. Sequencing was done on a sample of peripheral blood. Receptors originate from a human donor in a cohort sampled during active COVID-19. Both conserved end residues are part of each CDR3. A D gene is named only where the DNA matches it firmly. Not all rows give a size; the values are once, few, many and, for expanded clones, a class.

J gene,V gene,clone size,D gene,CDR3 DNA,CDR3 protein
TRBJ1-6,TRBV7-9,once,TRBD1,TGTGCCAGCAGCTCACAGGGGGCCGATTCACCCCTCCACTTT,CASSSQGADSPLHF
TRBJ2-1,TRBV5-4,NA,TRBD2,TGTGCCAGCAGCTCGACTAGCGGGGGCAATGAGCAGTTCTTC,CASSSTSGGNEQFF
TRBJ2-6,TRBV2,NA,NA,TGTGCCAGCAGTGATAACAGGGCTGGGGCCAACGTCCTGACTTTC,CASSDNRAGANVLTF
TRBJ1-2,TRBV12-3/TRBV12-4,NA,NA,TGTGCCAGCAGTCCTCAGGATAACTATGGCTACACCTTC,CASSPQDNYGYTF
TRBJ1-6,TRBV5-6,NA,TRBD1,TGTGCCAGCAGCTTGTTACGACAGGGGAATTTCGCCAATAGGTCACCCCTCCACTTT,CASSLLRQGNFANRSPLHF
TRBJ2-2,TRBV11-2,NA,NA,TGTGCCAGCAGCTTCGCGACTCTTCCTACCGGGGAGCTGTTTTTT,CASSFATLPTGELFF
TRBJ1-4,TRBV6-4,NA,NA,TGTGCCAGCAATGGGGAGGAGGCAACTAATGAAAAACTGTTTTTT,CASNGEEATNEKLFF
TRBJ2-7,TRBV5-4,NA,TRBD1,TGTGCCAGCAGCCCTGACAGGGGATACGAGCAGTACTTC,CASSPDRGYEQYF
TRBJ1-4,TRBV5-1,NA,NA,TGCGCCAGCAGCCCGAGGGGAGGACCTAATAATGAAAAACTGTTTTTT,CASSPRGGPNNEKLFF
TRBJ2-5,TRBV18,NA,TRBD1,TGTGCCAGCTCCTCCTCGGACAGGAATGGAGAGACCCAGTACTTC,CASSSSDRNGETQYF
TRBJ2-3,TRBV7-2,NA,NA,TGTGCCAGCAGCTCCCGGCCGGAGCTGTCAGATACGCAGTATTTT,CASSSRPELSDTQYF
TRBJ1-2,TRBV10-3,NA,NA,TGTGCCATCAGTGAGTCGACTCGGGAGGGGTTAAACTATGGCTACACCTTC,CAISESTREGLNYGYTF
TRBJ1-1,TRBV6-5,NA,NA,TGTGCCAGCAGTACCCGGGAGGGATCTACTGAAGCTTTCTTT,CASSTREGSTEAFF
TRBJ1-5,TRBV27,NA,TRBD1,TGTGCCAGCAGTTTGGGGACAGTGGGAGGCAATCAGCCCCAGCATTTT,CASSLGTVGGNQPQHF
TRBJ1-1,TRBV20-1,NA,NA,TGCAGTGCGGCAGGGGCCGCTGCAGCTTTCTTT,CSAAGAAAAFF
TRBJ2-7,TRBV7-9,NA,TRBD2,TGTGCCAGCAGCCGGGAGGGGGGCTACGAGCAGTACTTC,CASSREGGYEQYF